The T cell receptor (beta chain) under discussion was sequenced for a study of T cell responses to AZD1222 COVID-19 vaccine. V was shortened by 4 bases and J by 3 bases, with 17 bases between the two germline ends. The CDR3 runs to 15 residues. Germline CDR1 reads SGHDT; CDR2 reads YYEEEE. Study observations and caveats: Rises in breadth and depth of Spike-specific TCRs came after two AZD1222 doses.

Assay used: immunoSEQ multiplex PCR; TCRdb lists only in-frame clones, some missing. This sample has roughly 150,000 clones, with around 90% found just once. This clone has only a few counts. The antigen is unknown. The chain joins TRBV5-6 to TRBJ2-7; D is unclear. This TCR was recovered from an adult who received the AZD1222 COVID-19 vaccine. The starting material was peripheral blood, obtained 28 days after the second AZD1222 dose. The CDR3 protein is CASSPPKGNIYEQYF. The CDR3 DNA follows: TGTGCCAGCAGCCCTCCAAAGGGAAATATCTACGAGCAGTACTTC.